This T cell receptor beta chain was found in a study of chemoradiotherapy in HPV16-positive cancers. Study-level information: Candidate HPV-specific T-cell clones and common TCR motifs came from functional assays in a couple of HPV16-positive patients.

Method: immunoSEQ multiplex PCR; TCRdb's copy keeps in-frame clones and lacks some. The sample includes tens of thousands of clones, about 88% of them seen just once. The sequence was obtained from a human donor with HPV-associated anogenital cancer. The starting material was blood, obtained from a patient who underwent chemoradiotherapy.

CDR3 amino acids: CASSVGIGGAVVNEQFF. For the CDR3, the DNA is TGTGCCAGCAGCGTAGGAATTGGGGGGGCCGTTGTCAATGAGCAGTTCTTC. The chain recombines TRBV9 with TRBJ2-1, with TRBD2 as a possible D gene (7 bases). Trimming left V 0 bases short and J 6 bases short, with 19 bases between. The CDR3 totals 17 residues. The germline V gene encodes CDR1 SGDLS and CDR2 YYNGEE.